The 17 T cell receptor beta chains below come from one sample, sequenced in a study of Ad26.COV2.S vaccination and SARS-CoV-2 variants. The treatment is: approximately 18 received Ad26.COV2.S at low or high dose, single or two shots; 5 received placebo; per-sample allocation not given. Collection of the samples took place on day 63 after the first injection of vaccine or placebo. TCRdb's table, derived via immunoSEQ multiplex PCR, lists solely in-frame clones and lacks some. The repertoire holds around 300,000 clones, with about 90% as singletons. The specimen comprised peripheral blood, sampled in a trial of Ad26.COV2.S vaccine versus placebo. All receptors derive from a person between 18 and 65 years old who received the Ad26.COV2.S COVID-19 vaccine or a placebo.

The rearrangement links TRBV9 to TRBJ1-4; no clear D. This CDR3 is 10 amino acids long. With 10 bases removed from V and 8 bases from J, the gap between germline ends came to 9 bases. Germline V gene data show CDR1 as SGDLS and CDR2 as YYNGEE. The CDR3 coding sequence is TGTGCCCGAGGTGTGGAAAAACTGTTTTTT. This codes for CARGVEKLFF.

The CDR3 DNA is TGTGCCAGCCTACCCGATGGGAGTCGCACAGATACGCAGTATTTT. Its translation: CASLPDGSRTDTQYF. This chain uses TRBV11-2 with TRBJ2-3, with D possibly TRBD2 on 5 matching bases. Germline values: CDR1 SGHAT, CDR2 FQNNGV. V was shortened by 8 bases and J by 1 base, with 16 bases between the two germline ends. The length of the CDR3 is 15 residues. The whole variable domain, remainder taken from reference TRBV11-2 and TRBJ2-3, is EAGVAQSPRYKIIEKRQSVAFWCNPISGHATLYWYQQILGQGPKLLIQFQNNGVVDDSQLPKDRFSAERLKGVDSTLKIQPAKLEDSAVYLCASLPDGSRTDTQYFGPGTRLTVL.

This chain uses TRBV10-3 with TRBJ2-7; D not certain. CDR1 is ENHRY and CDR2 is SYGVKD in the germline V gene. CDR3 length equals 13 residues. The ends were cut back, 7 bases at V and 2 bases at J, with 12 bases in the middle. The chain's CDR3 is CAIMGAGTYEQYF. The CDR3 DNA reads TGTGCCATCATGGGTGCAGGCACCTACGAGCAGTACTTC.

CDR3 residues: CASRETGAYEQYF. CDR3 nucleotides: TGTGCCAGCAGGGAGACAGGAGCCTACGAGCAGTACTTC. This chain joins TRBV6-5 and TRBJ2-7; D might be TRBD1 (6 bases). Germline V gene data show CDR1 as MNHEY and CDR2 as SVGAGI. The CDR3 runs to 13 residues. Trimming pared 6 bases from V and 2 bases from J, leaving 11 bases between.

This clone was seen just once. The chain has TRBV2 and TRBJ1-5; D is undetermined. V was cut by 4 bases and J by 0 bases, with 10 bases left in between. This CDR3 is 15 amino acids long. The germline V gene has CDR1 SNHLY and CDR2 FYNNEI. CDR3 protein: CASSGTAYSNQPQHF. CDR3 nucleotide sequence: TGTGCCAGCAGTGGGACCGCATATAGCAATCAGCCCCAGCATTTT.

This chain uses TRBV7-2 with TRBJ2-1; no reliable D call. CDR1 SGHTA and CDR2 FQGNSA come from the germline V gene. Trimming cost V 0 bases and J 4 bases, with 13 bases left between them. This CDR3 has 16 residues. This CDR3 is CASSLAESTLYNEQFF. The CDR3 DNA reads TGTGCCAGCAGCTTAGCGGAATCCACCCTTTACAATGAGCAGTTCTTC.

This chain connects TRBV6-2 or TRBV6-3 to TRBJ1-5; possible D gene TRBD1, 6 bases. The CDR3 sequence is 14 residues long. Trimming left V 5 bases short and J 5 bases short, with 13 bases between. Germline lookup yields CDR1 MNHEY and CDR2 SVGEGT. The CDR3, as DNA: TGTGCCAGCAGTCCGGGGGGGGGCTATCAGCCCCAGCATTTT. Translation: CASSPGGGYQPQHF.

The rearrangement joins TRBV18 to TRBJ2-5; the D gene is possibly TRBD2 (6 bases). The CDR3 spans 17 residues. Germline V gene lookup returns CDR1 KGHSH and CDR2 LQKENI. V was cut by 5 bases and J by 2 bases, with 21 bases left in between. CDR3 region: CASSEDDFYGTQETQYF. The CDR3 DNA follows: TGTGCCAGCTCAGAAGACGACTTCTACGGGACTCAAGAGACCCAGTACTTC. Full variable domain (missing parts from reference TRBV18 and TRBJ2-5): NAGVMQNPRHLVRRRGQEARLRCSPMKGHSHVYWYRQLPEEGLKFMVYLQKENIIDESGMPKERFSAEFPKEGPSILRIQQVVRGDSAAYFCASSEDDFYGTQETQYFGPGTRLLVL.

The chain recombines TRBV11-2 with TRBJ1-1; the D is unclear. Between the trimmed V and J ends, which lost 0 bases and 0 bases, there was a span of 8 bases. CDR1 SGHAT and CDR2 FQNNGV come from the germline V gene. This CDR3 comprises 15 residues. CDR3 in DNA: TGTGCCAGCAGCTTAGATATAGGACTGAACACTGAAGCTTTCTTT. This encodes CASSLDIGLNTEAFF. Combining the CDR3 with reference TRBV11-2 and TRBJ1-1 gives the whole variable domain EAGVAQSPRYKIIEKRQSVAFWCNPISGHATLYWYQQILGQGPKLLIQFQNNGVVDDSQLPKDRFSAERLKGVDSTLKIQPAKLEDSAVYLCASSLDIGLNTEAFFGQGTRLTVV.

A single count supports this clone. Relative to the germline gene, one junction end is altered; a read error may explain this. The chain links TRBV6-1 to TRBJ1-1; D is perhaps TRBD1 (5 bases). The CDR3 extends over 13 amino acids. The germline V gene has CDR1 MNHNS and CDR2 SASEGT. CDR3 protein: CASSEDSYTEAFF. The CDR3 DNA follows: TGTGCCAGCAGCGAAGACAGCTACACTGAAGCTTTCTTT.

The chain employs TRBV9 and TRBJ1-2; D is undetermined. Germline CDR1 and CDR2: SGDLS and YYNGEE. The CDR3 loop spans 19 amino acids. V was pared by 0 bases and J by 3 bases, with 24 bases between. The CDR3 region is CASSVVSLGSLYDHYGYTF. CDR3 sequence (DNA): TGTGCCAGCAGCGTAGTCAGTTTGGGCAGCCTCTACGATCACTATGGCTACACCTTC.

This chain links TRBV4-3 with TRBJ1-2, with D perhaps matching TRBD1 (5 bases). The CDR3 contains 14 residues. The V gene's germline CDR1 is LGHNA and CDR2 YSLEER. V dropped 4 bases and J dropped 6 bases, with 15 bases sitting between them. The CDR3 is CASSPGGVSDGYTF. CDR3 nucleotides: TGCGCCAGCAGCCCCGGGGGGGTGTCGGATGGCTACACCTTC.

The rearrangement uses TRBV28 and TRBJ1-5; 7 bases line up with TRBD1. The CDR3 runs to 15 residues. The germline CDR1 and CDR2 sequences are MDHEN and SYDVKM. J gave up 1 base and V 4 bases, and 4 bases lay outside the gene matches. CDR3 amino acids: CASSSGTASNQPQHF. For the CDR3, the DNA is TGTGCCAGCAGTTCCGGGACAGCCAGCAATCAGCCCCAGCATTTT.

This chain connects TRBV3-1 (or the pseudogene TRBV3-2) to TRBJ1-4, with D possibly being TRBD1 (5 bases). Trimming cost V 1 base and J 4 bases, with 10 bases left between them. CDR3 length equals 15 residues. Looked up from germline, CDR1 is LGHDT and CDR2 is YNNKEL (reference sequence). The CDR3, as DNA: TGTGCCAGCAGCCAAGTAGGGGCCCTTAATGAAAAACTGTTTTTT. Translation gives CASSQVGALNEKLFF.

The V gene is TRBV7-9, the J gene TRBJ1-1, with no clear D. The CDR3 has 14 residues. The V end was cut by 2 bases, the J end by 7 bases, with 14 bases between. The germline V gene encodes CDR1 SEHNR and CDR2 FQNEAQ (reference sequence). The chain's CDR3 is CASSLNPRSLEAFF. The CDR3 DNA reads TGTGCCAGCAGCTTAAACCCCCGGTCCCTTGAAGCTTTCTTT.

This chain links TRBV7-8 with TRBJ2-7, with 7 bases aligning to TRBD1. The germline gives CDR1 SGHVS, CDR2 FQNEAQ. The CDR3 extends over 15 amino acids. J lost 1 base, V lost 5 bases, and 8 bases had no gene match. The CDR3 loop reads CASSGRTGGSYEQYF. The CDR3 DNA is TGTGCCAGCAGCGGAAGGACAGGAGGTTCCTACGAGCAGTACTTC.

V and J are TRBV5-1 and TRBJ1-2; unclear D gene. Germline V gene data show CDR1 as SGHRS and CDR2 as YFSETQ. Trimming shortened V by 4 bases and J by 5 bases, and 9 bases separated the two germline ends. The CDR3 is 12 amino acids. This CDR3 is CASSEVGYGYTF. The CDR3 DNA follows: TGCGCCAGCAGCGAGGTTGGTTATGGCTACACCTTC.